The 17 T cell receptor beta chains below all came from one sample that was sequenced in a study of blood T cells in healthy people across ages (dated by TCRdb to between 2014 and 2017). Library preparation was by 5' RACE. TCRdb names Illumina HiSeq 2500 as the instrument used. A second roughly 7 to 11 cycle PCR used a sample-barcoded 5' primer and a J-beta primer mix. TCRdb passed the public sequencing reads through fastp at Q25 and MiXCR, retaining productive beta sequences. Duplicate CDR3 protein sequences are folded into a single record with the most common DNA and genes. The sample contains approximately 1,100,000 distinct CDR3 sequences, around 43% of them found a single time. 18% of the sample is in the top ten clones. Source material: blood. The receptors stem from a woman between 55 and 75 years old in good health.

With respect to this clonotype: A read error is likely, as this CDR3 ends without the conserved phenylalanine or tryptophan. The V gene is TRBV12-3 or TRBV12-4, the J gene TRBJ2-1; TRBD1 agrees at 7 bases. The junction had 11 bases not matched to a gene; V was cut back by 5 bases and J by 7 bases. The length of the CDR3 is 15 residues. CDR3 in amino acids: CASSPIRQGWNEQFL. Here the CDR3 DNA reads TGTGCCAGCAGTCCCATTCGACAGGGTTGGAATGAGCAGTTCTTG.

The chain is built from TRBV5-5 and TRBJ1-1, with D possibly TRBD1 on 6 matching bases. Trimming left V 0 bases short and J 1 base short, with 7 bases between. Germline CDR1 is SGHKS and CDR2 is YYEKEE (reference sequence). The CDR3 is made up of 14 amino acids. Written as DNA, the CDR3 is TGTGCCAGCAGCTTGGACAGGGCGAACACTGAAGCTTTCTTT. Residues: CASSLDRANTEAFF.

The chain recombines TRBV3-1 with TRBJ2-1; TRBD2 is a possible D gene (7 bases). This CDR3 comprises 15 residues. V shed 2 bases and J shed 5 bases, with 13 bases lying between them. The germline CDR1 and CDR2 sequences are LGHDT and YNNKEL (reference sequence). This CDR3 is CASSQRGGAHNEQFF. The CDR3 DNA sequence: TGTGCCAGCAGCCAAAGGGGGGGGGCCCACAATGAGCAGTTCTTC.

The chain is built from TRBV7-8 and TRBJ2-1; 9 nucleotides match TRBD2. Trimming took 5 bases from V and 1 from J; bases not matched to a gene: 12. Germline CDR1 SGHVS, CDR2 FQNEAQ. The CDR3 sequence is 18 residues long. The CDR3 DNA is TGTGCCAGCAGCCCACGGGTTAGCGGGAGCCTTTCCTACAATGAGCAGTTCTTC. As protein: CASSPRVSGSLSYNEQFF.

This clonotype was counted only a few times. Because the CDR3's place on the DNA is in doubt, the DNA is left out and the CDR3 is given as listed by TCRdb. The genes are TRBV21-1 and TRBJ2-6; the table's TRBD1 call for D was not verified on the DNA. TRBV21-1 is a documented pseudogene. The CDR3 length equals 15 residues, ends included. The CDR3 reads CASSKVGAGANVLTF.

This clonotype was seen a handful of times. The chain combines TRBV7-2 with TRBJ2-3; 11 bases line up with TRBD2. Per the germline V gene, CDR1 is SGHTA and CDR2 is FQGNSA. The CDR3 extends over 16 amino acids. The V gene end was trimmed by 5 bases and the J gene end by 8 bases; junction bases not matched to a gene: 12. CDR3 nucleotides: TGTGCCAGCAGCCCCATCCTAGCGGGAGGTCGCGGTACGCAGTATTTT. This encodes CASSPILAGGRGTQYF.

The V call is TRBV7-6, the J call TRBJ2-6, with 7 bases matching TRBD1. Germline assignment: CDR1 SGHVS and CDR2 FNYEAQ. Germline trimming cut 0 bases from V and 3 bases from J; bases unmatched to any gene: 2. The CDR3 is made up of 16 amino acids. In nucleotides, the CDR3 is TGTGCCAGCAGCTTAGCGACAGGGCTTGGGGCCAACGTCCTGACTTTC. Translated, it gives CASSLATGLGANVLTF.

This clonotype was detected once. This chain joins TRBV11-2 and TRBJ2-1, with 9 bases matching TRBD2. The germline gives CDR1 SGHAT, CDR2 FQNNGV. CDR3 length: 16 residues. With V trimmed by 0 bases and J by 7 bases, 7 bases remained unmatched. CDR3 sequence: CASSLEVSGSWNEQFF. DNA for the CDR3: TGTGCCAGCAGCTTAGAGGTTAGCGGGAGTTGGAATGAGCAGTTCTTC.

The V call is TRBV27, the J call TRBJ2-7; 9 bases fit TRBD2. The junction had 4 bases not matched to a gene; V was cut back by 5 bases and J by 2 bases. The CDR3 has 14 amino acids. The germline gives CDR1 MNHEY, CDR2 SMNVEV (reference sequence). The CDR3 DNA reads as TGTGCCAGCAGTCAGCGGGGGGCCCCCTACGAGCAGTACTTC. Protein: CASSQRGAPYEQYF.

The rearrangement uses TRBV2 and TRBJ1-2; D gene ambiguous. CDR1 SNHLY and CDR2 FYNNEI come from the germline V gene. CDR3 length: 13 residues. V was shortened by 8 bases and J by 2 bases, with 12 bases between the two germline ends. CDR3 residues: CASEPDTNYGYTF. CDR3 DNA sequence: TGTGCCAGCGAACCCGACACAAACTATGGCTACACCTTC.

As for this clonotype: A much larger clone sits a single nucleotide away, making a read error possible. The chain carries TRBV3-1 and TRBJ2-1; unclear D gene. The CDR3 is made up of 12 amino acids. Looked up from germline, CDR1 is LGHDT and CDR2 is YNNKEL (reference sequence). CDR3 coding DNA: TGTGCCGGCAGCCTCCATGACAATGAGCAGTTCTTC. Translation gives CAGSLHDNEQFF.

The rearrangement uses TRBV5-6 and TRBJ2-5; TRBD2 matches at 11 bases. The end of the DNA is better explained by TRBJ2-7, so the J call may be wrong. The length of the CDR3 is 16 residues. CDR1 SGHDT and CDR2 YYEEEE come from the germline V gene. The CDR3 reads CASSSMTSGIGYEQYF. The DNA for the CDR3 is TGTGCCAGCAGCTCCATGACTAGCGGGATCGGGTACGAGCAGTACTTC.

This clonotype was seen only a few times. V gene TRBV4-1 combines with J gene TRBJ2-3, with 10 bases that match TRBD1. Germline loops: CDR1 MGHRA, CDR2 YSYEKL. Unmatched junction bases numbered 5, after V lost 2 bases and J lost 3 bases. The CDR3 is made up of 16 amino acids. The CDR3 DNA sequence: TGCGCCAGCAGCCAACCGACAGGGGGCAAAACAGATACGCAGTATTTT. Amino acid sequence: CASSQPTGGKTDTQYF.

This chain links TRBV5-1 with TRBJ2-3; D is uncertain. This CDR3 has 13 amino acids. Trimming took 0 bases from V and 6 from J, leaving 8 bases between them. In germline, CDR1 is SGHRS, CDR2 YFSETQ. CDR3 DNA sequence: TGCGCCAGCAGCTTGGGTCCTGGGGATACGCAGTATTTT. Encoded protein: CASSLGPGDTQYF.

Remarks on this clonotype: A clone one base away is much larger, so this may be a read error. This chain uses TRBV12-3 or TRBV12-4 with TRBJ2-5; possibly TRBD1 or TRBD2 for D (5 bases each). This CDR3 has 14 amino acids. The germline V and J ends were trimmed by 5 bases and 11 bases, with 21 bases remaining between them. The chain's CDR3 is CASSVRPAVGEQYF. The CDR3 DNA follows: TGTGCCAGCAGTGTTAGACCCGCAGTGGGGGAGCAGTACTTC.

The chain combines TRBV5-6 with TRBJ2-5, with D possibly matching TRBD2 (6 bases). CDR1 is SGHDT, CDR2 YYEEEE, per germline. Deletions cut 7 bases from V and 5 bases from J, with 21 bases between. The CDR3 sequence is 15 residues long. This chain's CDR3 is CASGVEGRRWETQYF. Here the CDR3 DNA reads TGTGCCAGCGGGGTGGAGGGACGAAGGTGGGAGACCCAGTACTTC.

In its sample, this clonotype was seen a few times. This chain connects TRBV5-1 to TRBJ2-1, with TRBD2 identical over 9 bases. This CDR3 region has 15 residues. Germline CDR1 reads SGHRS; CDR2 reads YFSETQ. V lost 9 bases and J lost 0; bases outside the gene matches: 7. CDR3 coding DNA: TGCGCCACCTCGAGTAGCGGGAGCTCCTACAATGAGCAGTTCTTC. It yields the protein CATSSSGSSYNEQFF.